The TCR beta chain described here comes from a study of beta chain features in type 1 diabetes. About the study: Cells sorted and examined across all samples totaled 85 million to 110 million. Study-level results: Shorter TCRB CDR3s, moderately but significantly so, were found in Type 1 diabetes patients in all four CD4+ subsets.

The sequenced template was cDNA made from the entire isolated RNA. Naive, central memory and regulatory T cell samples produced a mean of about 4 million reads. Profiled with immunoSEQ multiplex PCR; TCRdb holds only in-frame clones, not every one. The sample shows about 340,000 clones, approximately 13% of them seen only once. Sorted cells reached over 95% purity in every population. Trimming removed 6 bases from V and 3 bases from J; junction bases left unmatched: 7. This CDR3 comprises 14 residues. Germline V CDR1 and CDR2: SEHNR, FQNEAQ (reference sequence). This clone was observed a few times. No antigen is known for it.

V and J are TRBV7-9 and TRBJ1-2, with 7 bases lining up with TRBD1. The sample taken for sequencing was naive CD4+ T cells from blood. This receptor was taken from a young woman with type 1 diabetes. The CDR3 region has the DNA TGTGCCAGCAGTCTAGACAGGGCGGACTATGGCTACACCTTC. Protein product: CASSLDRADYGYTF.